What follows is one T cell receptor beta chain and its context. This sample is part of a study of T cells after yellow fever vaccination. Each CDR3 protein is one row after TCRdb ran MiXCR on the 5' RACE reads. The repertoire consists of under 550,000 distinct CDR3 sequences, with around a fifth occurring once and the leading ten covering 15% to 20%. The clonotype was recovered from a man aged 18 to 30 who received the YFV17D yellow fever vaccine. The starting material was PBMCs, obtained about 21 days after the first yellow fever vaccination.

The CDR3 reads CAWRKLTGSISSPLHF. The CDR3 nucleotides read TGTGCCTGGAGGAAGTTGACAGGTTCTATAAGTTCACCCCTCCACTTT. The V gene is TRBV30, the J gene TRBJ1-6; maybe TRBD1 (6 bases). Per the germline V gene, CDR1 is GTSNPN and CDR2 is SVGIG (reference sequence). Trimming removed 3 bases at V and 9 bases at J, with 21 bases between. The CDR3 contains 16 residues. The full variable domain, in which reference TRBV30 and TRBJ1-6 provide the parts outside the CDR3, is SQTIHQWPATLVQPVGSPLSLECTVEGTSNPNLYWYRQAAGRGLQLLFYSVGIGQISSEVPQNLSASRPQDRQFILSSKKLLLSDSGFYLCAWRKLTGSISSPLHFGNGTRLTVT.